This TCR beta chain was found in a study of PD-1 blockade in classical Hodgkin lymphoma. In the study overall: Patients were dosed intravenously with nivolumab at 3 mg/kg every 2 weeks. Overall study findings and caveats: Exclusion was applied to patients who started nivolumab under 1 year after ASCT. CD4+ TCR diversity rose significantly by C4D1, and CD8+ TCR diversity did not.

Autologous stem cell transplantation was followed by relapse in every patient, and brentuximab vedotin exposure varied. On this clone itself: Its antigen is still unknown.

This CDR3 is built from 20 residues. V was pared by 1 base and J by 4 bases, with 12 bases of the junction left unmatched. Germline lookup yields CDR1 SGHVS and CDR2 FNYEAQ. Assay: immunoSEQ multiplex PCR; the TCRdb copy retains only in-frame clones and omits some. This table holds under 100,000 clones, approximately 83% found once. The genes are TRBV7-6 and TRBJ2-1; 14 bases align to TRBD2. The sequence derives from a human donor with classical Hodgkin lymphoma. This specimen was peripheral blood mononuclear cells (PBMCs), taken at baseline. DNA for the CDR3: TGTGCCAGCAGCTTAGAAGGCGGGACTAGCGGGAGATCTTGGTACAATGAGCAGTTCTTC. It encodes CASSLEGGTSGRSWYNEQFF.